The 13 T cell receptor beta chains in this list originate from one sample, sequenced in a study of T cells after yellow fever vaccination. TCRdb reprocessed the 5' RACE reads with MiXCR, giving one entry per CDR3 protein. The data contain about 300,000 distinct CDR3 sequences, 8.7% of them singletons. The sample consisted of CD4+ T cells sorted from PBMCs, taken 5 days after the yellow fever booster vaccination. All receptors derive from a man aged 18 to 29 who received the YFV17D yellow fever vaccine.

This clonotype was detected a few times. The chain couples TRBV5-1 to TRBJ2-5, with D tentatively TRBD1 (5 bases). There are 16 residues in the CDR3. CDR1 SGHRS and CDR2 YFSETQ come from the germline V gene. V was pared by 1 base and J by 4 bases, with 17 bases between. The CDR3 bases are TGCGCCAGCAGCTTGACACCGACAGTTGCTTCAGAGACCCAGTACTTC. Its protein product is CASSLTPTVASETQYF.

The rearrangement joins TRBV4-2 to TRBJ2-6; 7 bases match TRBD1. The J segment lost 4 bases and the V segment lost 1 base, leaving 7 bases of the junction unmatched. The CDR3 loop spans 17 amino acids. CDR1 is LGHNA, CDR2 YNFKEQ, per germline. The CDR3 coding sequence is TGTGCCAGCAGCCAAGTGGCAGGGGGTGACGGGGCCAACGTCCTGACTTTC. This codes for CASSQVAGGDGANVLTF.

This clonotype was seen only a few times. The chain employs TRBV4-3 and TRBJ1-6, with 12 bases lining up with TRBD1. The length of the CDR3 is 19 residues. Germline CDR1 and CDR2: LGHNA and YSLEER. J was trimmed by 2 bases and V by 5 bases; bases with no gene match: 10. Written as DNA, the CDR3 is TGCGCCAGCAGCATCCGGGACAGGGGGCTAAGCGCCTATAATTCACCCCTCCACTTT. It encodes CASSIRDRGLSAYNSPLHF.

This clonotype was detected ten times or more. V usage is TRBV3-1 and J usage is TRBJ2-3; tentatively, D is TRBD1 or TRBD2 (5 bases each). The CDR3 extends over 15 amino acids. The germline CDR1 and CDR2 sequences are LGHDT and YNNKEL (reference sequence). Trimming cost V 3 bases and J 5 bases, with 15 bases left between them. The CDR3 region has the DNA TGTGCCAGCAGCCACGGGGCGGCCTGGGAAGATACGCAGTATTTT. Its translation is CASSHGAAWEDTQYF.

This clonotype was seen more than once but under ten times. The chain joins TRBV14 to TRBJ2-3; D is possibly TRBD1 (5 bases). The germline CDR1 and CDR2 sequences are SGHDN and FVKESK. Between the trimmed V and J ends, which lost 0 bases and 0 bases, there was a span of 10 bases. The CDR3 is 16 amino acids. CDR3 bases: TGTGCCAGCAGCCAAGATAGGGGTCTTAGCACAGATACGCAGTATTTT. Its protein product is CASSQDRGLSTDTQYF.

CDR3 DNA: TGCGCCAGCAGTAGGGCTAGCGGAGTAGAGACCCAGTACTTC. The encoded protein is CASSRASGVETQYF. The chain carries TRBV5-1 and TRBJ2-5; 7 nucleotides line up with TRBD2. This CDR3 spans 14 amino acids. Looked up from germline, CDR1 is SGHRS and CDR2 is YFSETQ. Trimming removed 5 bases from V and 4 bases from J; junction bases left unmatched: 8.

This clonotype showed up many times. This chain's CDR3 is CSAIGLAGGTNTGELFF. CDR3 sequence (DNA): TGCAGTGCTATCGGACTAGCGGGGGGTACGAACACCGGGGAGCTGTTTTTT. The rearrangement joins TRBV20-1 to TRBJ2-2; TRBD2 agrees at 14 bases. Germline lookup yields CDR1 DFQATT and CDR2 SNEGSKA (reference sequence). This CDR3 has 17 residues. V trimming: 4 bases; J trimming: 0 bases; junction bases outside the gene matches: 4.

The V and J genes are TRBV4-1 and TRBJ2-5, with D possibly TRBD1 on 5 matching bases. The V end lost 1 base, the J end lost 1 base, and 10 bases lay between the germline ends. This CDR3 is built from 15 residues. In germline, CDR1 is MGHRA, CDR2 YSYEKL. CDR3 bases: TGCGCCAGCAGCCAAGTAGGAACAGGCCAAGAGACCCAGTACTTC. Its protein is CASSQVGTGQETQYF.

The CDR3 protein is CASSRTGGRPYEQYV. The CDR3, as DNA: TGTGCCAGCAGTCGCACAGGGGGCAGACCTTACGAGCAGTACGTC. The gene calls are TRBV6-2 or TRBV6-3 and TRBJ2-7; TRBD1 matches at 9 bases. The CDR3 consists of 15 residues. The V segment lost 5 bases and the J segment 4 bases; nucleotides outside the gene matches: 9. The germline gives CDR1 MNHEY, CDR2 SVGEGT.

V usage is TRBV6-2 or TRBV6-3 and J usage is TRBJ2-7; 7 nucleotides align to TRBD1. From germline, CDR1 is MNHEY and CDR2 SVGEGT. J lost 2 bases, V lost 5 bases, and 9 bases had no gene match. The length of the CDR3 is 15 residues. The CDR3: CASSPGTANTYEQYF. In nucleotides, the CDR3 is TGTGCCAGCAGTCCCGGGACAGCTAATACCTACGAGCAGTACTTC.

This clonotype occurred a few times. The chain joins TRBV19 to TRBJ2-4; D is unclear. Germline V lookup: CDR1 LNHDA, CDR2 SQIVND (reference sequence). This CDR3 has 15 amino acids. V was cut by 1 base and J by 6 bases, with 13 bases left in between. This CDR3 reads CASSIGAGGRNIQYF. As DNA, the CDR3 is TGTGCCAGTAGTATAGGGGCAGGTGGTCGAAACATTCAGTACTTC.

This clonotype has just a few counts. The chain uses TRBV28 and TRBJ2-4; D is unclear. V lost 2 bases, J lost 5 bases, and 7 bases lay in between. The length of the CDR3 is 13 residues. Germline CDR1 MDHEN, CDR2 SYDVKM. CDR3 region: CASSLITENIQYF. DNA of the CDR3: TGTGCCAGCAGTTTAATTACAGAAAACATTCAGTACTTC.

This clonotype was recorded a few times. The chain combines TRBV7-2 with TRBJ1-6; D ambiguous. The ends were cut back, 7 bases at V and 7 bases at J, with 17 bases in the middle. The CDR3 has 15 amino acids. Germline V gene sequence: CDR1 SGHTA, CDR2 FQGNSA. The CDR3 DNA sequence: TGTGCCAGCACCCTAGGAGCGGGTTTAAATTCACCCCTCCACTTT. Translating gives CASTLGAGLNSPLHF.